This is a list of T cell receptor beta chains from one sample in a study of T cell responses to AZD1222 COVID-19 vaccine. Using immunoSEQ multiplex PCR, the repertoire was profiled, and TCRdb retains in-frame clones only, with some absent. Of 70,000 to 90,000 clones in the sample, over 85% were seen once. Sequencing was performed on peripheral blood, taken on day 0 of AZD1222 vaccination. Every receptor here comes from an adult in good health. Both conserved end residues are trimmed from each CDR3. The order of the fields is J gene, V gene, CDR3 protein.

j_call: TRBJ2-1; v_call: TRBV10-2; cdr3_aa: ASSITGSPYNEQF
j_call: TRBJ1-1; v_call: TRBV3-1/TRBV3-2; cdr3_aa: ASSQDGPGQREAF
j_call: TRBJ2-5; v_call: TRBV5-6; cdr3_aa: ASRWGQGQETQY
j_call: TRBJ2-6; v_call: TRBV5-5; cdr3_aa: ASSLSPADGANVLT
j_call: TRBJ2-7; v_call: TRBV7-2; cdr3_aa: ASSLGHGTGGYEQY
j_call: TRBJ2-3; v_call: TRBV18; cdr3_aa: ASSPSWPTTDTQY
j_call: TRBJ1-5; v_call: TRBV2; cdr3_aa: ASRDRGRQPQH
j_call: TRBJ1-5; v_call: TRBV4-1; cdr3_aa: ASSQFEGSNQPQH
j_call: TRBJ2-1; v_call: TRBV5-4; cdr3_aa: ASGVGGQTNNEQF
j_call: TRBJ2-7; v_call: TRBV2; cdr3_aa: ASSDNVPYEQY
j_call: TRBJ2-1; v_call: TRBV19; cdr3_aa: ASSRSGGTYNEQF
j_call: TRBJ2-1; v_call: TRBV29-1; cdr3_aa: SVEVLGNGAGGYNEQF
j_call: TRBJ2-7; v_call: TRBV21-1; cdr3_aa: ASSKGPGQGTVGSYEQY
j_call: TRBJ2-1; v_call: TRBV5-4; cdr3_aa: ASRTEGENEQF
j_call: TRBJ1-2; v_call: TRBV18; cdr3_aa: ASSPPNIGQFLGYT
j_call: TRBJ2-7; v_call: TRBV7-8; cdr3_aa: ASSPKLGGSFQY
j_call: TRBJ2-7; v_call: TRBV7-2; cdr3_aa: ASSLGATAYEQY
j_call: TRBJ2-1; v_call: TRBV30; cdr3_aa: AWTGDEQF
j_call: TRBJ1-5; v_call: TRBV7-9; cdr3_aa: ASSLGDGPRGNQPQH
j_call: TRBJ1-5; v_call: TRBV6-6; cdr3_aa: ASSPDRGSKSNQPQH
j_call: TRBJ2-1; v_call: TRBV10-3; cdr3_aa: AVKGTGQYNEQF
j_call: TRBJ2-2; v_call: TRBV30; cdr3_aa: AWRRTGELF
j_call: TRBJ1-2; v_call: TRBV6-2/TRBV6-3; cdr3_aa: ASSYHPGTGSGYNFGYT
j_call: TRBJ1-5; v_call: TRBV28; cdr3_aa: ASITGGRSNQPQH
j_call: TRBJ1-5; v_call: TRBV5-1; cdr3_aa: ASSLRGGSNQPQH
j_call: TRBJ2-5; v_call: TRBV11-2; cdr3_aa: ASSSGITPETQY
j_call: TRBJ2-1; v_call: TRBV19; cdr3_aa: ASSAGLAGLNEQF
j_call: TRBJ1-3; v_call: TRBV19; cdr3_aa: ASSNDRASGNTIY
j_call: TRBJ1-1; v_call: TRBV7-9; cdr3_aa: ASSLGAENTEAF
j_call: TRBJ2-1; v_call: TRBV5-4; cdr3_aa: ASSLGDYKRETNEQF
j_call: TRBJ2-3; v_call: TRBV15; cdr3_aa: ATSVTSGFADTQY
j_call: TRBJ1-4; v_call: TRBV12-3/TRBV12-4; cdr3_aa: ASSFGTGEKLF
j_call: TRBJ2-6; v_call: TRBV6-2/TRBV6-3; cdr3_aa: ASSYSTGANVLT
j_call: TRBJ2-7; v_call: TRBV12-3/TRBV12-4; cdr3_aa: ASSFSGPYEQY
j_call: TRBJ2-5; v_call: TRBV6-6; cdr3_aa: ASRRTLQETQY
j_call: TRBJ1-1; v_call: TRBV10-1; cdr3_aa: ASSYTRDRGLTEAF
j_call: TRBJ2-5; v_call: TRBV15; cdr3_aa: ATSRLQETQY
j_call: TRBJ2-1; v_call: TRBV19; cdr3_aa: ASSKQALFYNEQF
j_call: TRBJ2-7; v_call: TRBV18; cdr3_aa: ASSRARGGRGYEQY
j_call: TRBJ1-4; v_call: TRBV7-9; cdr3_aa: ASSLSATNEKLF
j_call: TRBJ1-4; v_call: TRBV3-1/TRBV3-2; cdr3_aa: ASSQTTGDNEKLF
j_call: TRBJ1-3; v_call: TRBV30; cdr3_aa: AWRDRAGGNTIY
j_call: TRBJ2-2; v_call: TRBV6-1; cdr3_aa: ASSETSGNPGELF
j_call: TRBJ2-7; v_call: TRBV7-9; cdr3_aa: ASGGPAYEQY
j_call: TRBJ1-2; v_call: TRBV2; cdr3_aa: ATSGGEKFYGYT
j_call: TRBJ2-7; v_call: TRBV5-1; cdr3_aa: ASSSTRDRANEQY
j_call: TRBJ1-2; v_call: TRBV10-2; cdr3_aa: ASTLGQPSNYGYT
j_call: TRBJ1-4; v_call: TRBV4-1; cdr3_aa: ASSLRDRGNEKLF
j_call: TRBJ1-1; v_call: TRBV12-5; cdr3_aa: ASGFGVGGASEAF
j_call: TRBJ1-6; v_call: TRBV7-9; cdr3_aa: ASTPLGAGGIEVSPLH
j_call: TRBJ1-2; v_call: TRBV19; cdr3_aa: ASRAGSYGYT
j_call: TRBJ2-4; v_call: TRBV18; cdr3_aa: ASSPLEVAKNIQY
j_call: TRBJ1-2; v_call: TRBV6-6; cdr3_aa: ASSSPDRTNYGYT
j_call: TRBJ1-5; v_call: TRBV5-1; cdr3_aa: ASSSSGRIEEPQH
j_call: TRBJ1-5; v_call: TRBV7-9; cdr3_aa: ASSLGGDQPQH